This record looks at one T cell receptor beta chain sequence and its context. In the source study's methods: Counts of nucleated cells, estimated from reference gene primer amplification, were obtained. Assay: immunoSEQ multiplex PCR; the TCRdb copy retains only in-frame clones and omits some. Clone size and the V and J calls come from that table; the DNA yielded D and trimming. The table records about 400,000 clones, about 85% of them present only once. Participants were aged about 18 to 90 years, lived in 20 to 25 US areas, and enrolled virtually. This sample was taken from a study of blood T cell repertoires in COVID-19. Study context: Samples came from the United States, Italy and Spain, spanning acute and convalescent COVID-19. T cells, B-cell-depleted T cells, or PBMCs provided the cDNA or gDNA that served as material.

The TCR originated in a woman younger than 30 with acute COVID-19. The specimen was PBMCs or T cells enriched from blood (not recorded which).

CDR3 residues: CASSVMSGTGELFF. In nucleotides, the CDR3 is TGTGCCAGCAGCGTAATGTCGGGCACCGGGGAGCTGTTTTTT. J is TRBJ2-2 and V is TRBV9; no reliable D call. CDR1 is SGDLS and CDR2 is YYNGEE in the germline V gene. The CDR3 totals 14 residues. V lost 1 base and J 4 bases, leaving 8 bases between the germline ends. The whole variable domain, filled in from reference TRBV9 and TRBJ2-2, reads DSGVTQTPKHLITATGQRVTLRCSPRSGDLSVYWYQQSLDQGLQFLIQYYNGEERAKGNILERFSAQQFPDLHSELNLSSLELGDSALYFCASSVMSGTGELFFGEGSRLTVL.